This paragraph covers one T cell receptor (beta chain) sequence. The target of this receptor is not known. No qualities accompany the bases; no much larger clone lies one base away. The sample belongs to a study of cytomegalovirus exposure and HLA in healthy donors (TCRdb year 2017). With respect to the entire study: An earlier analysis of some 500 of the donors reported approximately 300 Gb of sequence data and about 100 million unique TCR beta sequences from 150 million to 200 million T cells. Both class I and class II loci were covered by HLA typing, at four-digit resolution. Rather than drawing on any new phenotypic data, the later analysis identified candidate immune exposures from TCR beta sequences and the way those sequences occurred across donors. Alongside the repertoire data, information on donor age, sex, ethnicity and CMV serostatus was compiled. A later analysis re-examined previously published TCR beta repertoires from just over 650 donors and added high-resolution HLA genotyping to investigate patterns of TCR occurrence. The aim of the study was to test whether cataloging public T cell receptors could identify signatures of past pathogen exposure. Among around 400 genotyped donors of the cohort, an average of roughly 240,000 unique TCR beta nucleotide sequences were sequenced per donor, roughly a sixth of them non-productive. A later genetic analysis used genome-wide SNP genotypes for about 60% of the roughly 670 donors, treating that subset as a discovery cohort. Five DR-DQ haplotypes were handled as single units for association and clustering, since linkage in the cohort was strong. The study combined high-throughput TCR immunosequencing, statistical association of individual TCRs with disease status, and machine learning to predict cytomegalovirus infection status. Typing coverage varied by locus: about 620-630 donors for A, B, C, DRB1 and DQB1; about 520 for DQA1; about 600 for DPA1; 450 to 480 for DPB1. In an earlier analysis of a few hundred of the donors, high-throughput TCR beta sequencing was used to judge whether each TCR beta V gene segment behaved as functional or pseudogenic. An early release that covered fewer than 750 HLA-typed donors contained about 290 gigabases of sequencing data and some 87 million unique TCR sequences. Among the roughly 430 genotyped donors, approximately 82% belonged to the genetic ancestry cluster associated with self-reported Caucasian donors. The study profiled the T cell repertoires of hundreds of subjects by immunosequencing and related them to cytomegalovirus serostatus. Every repertoire in the discovery cohort had been generated on one and the same sequencing platform. A separate validation cohort of over 95 different subjects was used in addition to the 666-subject first cohort. Summary of the overall study and its limitations: When HLA alleles, especially DR and DQ, strongly co-occurred, attributing TCR associations to individual alleles was difficult. In a later analysis, HLA-associated TCR beta chains showed more clonal expansion and lower generation probabilities than non-associated chains that were equally common. In both the original and validation cohorts, the classifier was reported to diagnose cytomegalovirus status with high specificity and sensitivity. Only TCR beta chains were sequenced in this cohort, and the absence of alpha or paired-chain data limited detectable features. Because counts were too low, about 15 rarely observed V segments, including chromosome 9 orphons, were left out of the earlier analysis of 587 of the donors. A cluster of highly shared sequence variants was judged likely to represent a technical artifact of the sequencing pipeline. CMV serostatus was the only immune exposure information available for the cohort. In a later genetic analysis, a missense DCLRE1C variant was associated with V-gene and J-gene trimming of TCR beta chains, and the association was replicated in an independent cohort. A later analysis associated some 17,000 TCR beta sequences with specific HLA alleles at a false discovery rate of 0.05. The study gave a list of more than 150 TCR beta chains associated with cytomegalovirus. The presence/absence analyses assumed that sequencing depth was roughly uniform across donors, and that assumption may not be true. A further reported finding was that TCR beta sequences accurately predicted the HLA-A and HLA-B alleles for most subjects in the first cohort. A few of the identified cytomegalovirus-associated TCR beta chains were confirmed in vitro to be specific for cytomegalovirus antigens. A later analysis found that most CMV-associated TCR beta chains appeared HLA-restricted, with HLA associations seemingly driven largely by CMV exposure. The authors suggested that the approach could potentially be generalized to other disease states and immunological phenotypes. A later analysis found that TCR association rates varied across HLA loci, with DRB1 alleles showing the most associated TCRs and HLA-C alleles the fewest. Correlated functional status among segregating V segments might be attributable to linkage disequilibrium, but an unknown experimental factor could not be ruled out. In a later genetic analysis, fewer N-insertions in productive TCRs were reported among donors in an Asian-associated ancestry cluster than the roughly 670-donor mean. According to a later analysis, parvovirus B19, influenza, CMV and Epstein-Barr virus appeared linked to several top co-occurrence clusters. In an earlier analysis of some 540 of the donors, most TCR beta V segments appeared in productive rearrangements about 90% or about 30% of the time, broadly matching IMGT annotations. Some IMGT-functional V segments, including TRBV6-2 and TRBV6-3, could not be told apart with the 87-base-pair reads, so those segments were excluded. While some public TCRs were present in many individuals, most TCR sequences turned up only very rarely across donors. Because some donors lacked HLA typing at each locus, the association tests relied only on the typed subset.

The cohort consisted of 600 to 700 healthy bone marrow donors. At the time of sampling, all cohort members were nominally healthy, though unrecorded immune exposures were likely present. The donor tested CMV seropositive, placing the donor among the 250 to 350 seropositive members of the cohort. A peripheral blood sample was provided by each donor, and peripheral blood mononuclear cells were used for TCR beta sequencing. Genomic DNA was extracted from the blood cell samples with the Qiagen DNeasy Blood Extraction Kit. V is cut by 3 bases and J by 3 bases, and the space between the germline ends is 9 bases. CDR1 SGHRS and CDR2 YFSETQ were looked up in the germline V gene. There are 13 amino acids in the CDR3, from cysteine to phenylalanine inclusive. Only CDR3 DNA remains: 39 bases, in frame from the first base. Libraries came from the immunoSEQ multiplex PCR assay. For the multiplex PCR, a mixture combining 60 forward primers for TCR Vbeta segments and 13 reverse primers for TCR Jbeta segments was used. The CDR3 region of rearranged TCR beta genes was amplified from genomic DNA by a multiplex PCR assay. Amplified TCR beta libraries were sequenced as 87-base-pair reads on the Illumina HiSeq System. The paper's data handling went like this. A later analysis tallied 70 million to 100 million unique TCR beta chains across the 550 to 850 repertoires, and approximately 12 million of those chains were shared by two or more donors. To remove PCR and sequencing errors, raw reads were error-corrected and collapsed into unique sequences using a nearest-neighbor algorithm that merged closely related sequences. To assign V, D and J gene segments, CDR3 sequences were aligned to IMGT reference sequences. For a sequence to be retained, a match of at least six nucleotides to both a V gene segment and a J gene segment was required. Rearrangements were classified as productive when the CDR3 lacked stop codons and remained in frame with V and J, and all other rearrangements were classified as non-productive. CDR3 was defined according to IMGT convention as the region running from the second conserved V-encoded cysteine to the conserved J-encoded phenylalanine. Sequences without an unambiguous match to a single V gene segment were excluded from the earlier analysis of almost 600 of the donors. In an earlier analysis of several hundred of the donors, a V segment was called functional when productive rearrangements were above 56.7%, and segregating when the standard deviation between donors exceeded 5%. A statistical classification framework was developed to diagnose cytomegalovirus status using the catalog of TCR beta chain sequences. A later analysis assigned V and J genes by comparing TCR nucleotide sequences with IMGT/GENE-DB human TR gene sequences. The TCRdist pipeline was used in a later analysis to assign CDR3 sequences and most-parsimonious VDJ recombination scenarios. In a later analysis, every TCR beta chain was defined by the combination of its CDR3 amino acid sequence and its V-gene family, and reads without a unique V-gene family were dropped. A later analysis removed 550 to 650 highly shared, low-generation-probability nucleotide sequences to deal with suspected cross-contamination and a sequencing artifact. For each public chain, a later analysis derived a clonal expansion index from normalized ranks of inferred template counts within each repertoire. A later analysis computed generation probabilities with a VDJ recombination model fitted to out-of-frame rearrangements, and checked the results against IGoR. In a later analysis, TCR-TCR, TCR-HLA and TCR-CMV co-occurrence was scored with hypergeometric tests, and a repertoire-size bias correction was applied to TCR pairs. To estimate false discovery rates, a later analysis permuted the HLA or CMV assignments 20 times. In a later analysis, co-occurring TCRs were grouped with DBSCAN, and TCRdist sequence similarity was added when clustering was performed within HLA-allele-positive subsets. Repertoires with fewer than 30,000 or more than 120,000 public chains were left out of co-occurrence clustering, as were five repertoires with anomalous nucleotide sharing. TCRdb stores this immuneACCESS table with in-frame sequences only. Part of the clones is absent; in the studies checked, under half of the shortfall reflects unresolved V genes, and no reason is known for the rest. Clone size and the V and J calls come from that table; the DNA yielded D and trimming. Recorded for this sample are about 130,000 clones; around 9% of them occurred a single time. The biggest ten clones account for approximately 7.5% of the sample.

This chain is built from TRBV5-1 and TRBJ1-1, with a weak D call of TRBD1 (5 bases match). This clonotype originated in a woman aged 40 to 50 in good health and CMV-seropositive. Material for sequencing was PBMCs. The sequenced DNA is TGCGCCAGCAGCTGGGGCAGGGACACTGAAGCTTTCTTT. Translated, this is CASSWGRDTEAFF. With all but the CDR3 taken from the reference TRBV5-1 and TRBJ1-1 genes, the full variable domain is: KAGVTQTPRYLIKTRGQQVTLSCSPISGHRSVSWYQQTPGQGLQFLFEYFSETQRNKGNFPGRFSGRQFSNSRSEMNVSTLELGDSALYLCASSWGRDTEAFFGQGTRLTVV.